A selection of T cell receptor beta chains follows, all from one sample in a study of somatic reversion in DOCK8 deficiency. TCRdb re-called the multiplex PCR reads with MiXCR, one entry per CDR3 protein. Of about 1,400 distinct CDR3 sequences in the sample, approximately 17% were seen once. Specimen: blood. The receptors here all came from a human donor with DOCK8 deficiency. Each CDR3 is given with its conserved first and last residue. The order of the fields is clone size, V gene, D gene, J gene, CDR3 protein, CDR3 DNA. The D gene is left open where the match is weak. Size is omitted from some rows. Given values are once, few, many or a class for expanded clones.

size: .; V: TRBV7-2; D: TRBD1; J: TRBJ1-1; CDR3: CASSSGTGLTEAFF; DNA: TGTGCCAGCAGCTCCGGGACAGGGCTCACTGAAGCTTTCTTT
size: .; V: TRBV20-1; D: .; J: TRBJ2-7; CDR3: CSASRGGGKYEQYF; DNA: TGCAGTGCTAGCAGAGGGGGGGGCAAGTACGAGCAGTACTTC
size: many; V: TRBV30; D: TRBD1; J: TRBJ1-3; CDR3: CASKPGQGLSGNTIYF; DNA: TGTGCCTCGAAGCCGGGACAGGGGCTATCCGGAAACACCATATATTTT
size: .; V: TRBV18; D: .; J: TRBJ2-7; CDR3: CASSPADSAFSYEQYF; DNA: TGTGCCAGCTCACCGGCGGACAGCGCCTTCTCCTACGAGCAGTACTTC
size: large; V: TRBV28; D: .; J: TRBJ1-1; CDR3: CASSFISQARSNTEAFF; DNA: TGTGCCAGCAGTTTTATAAGTCAGGCCAGGTCGAACACTGAAGCTTTCTTT
size: few; V: TRBV20-1; D: TRBD2; J: TRBJ2-3; CDR3: CSATLAGGYIEQTDTQYF; DNA: TGCAGTGCTACCTTAGCGGGGGGGTATATAGAACAAACAGATACGCAGTATTTT
size: .; V: TRBV6-2/TRBV6-3; D: .; J: TRBJ1-1; CDR3: CASSYRVRTEAFF; DNA: TGTGCCAGCAGTTACAGGGTTCGCACTGAAGCTTTCTTT
size: large; V: TRBV12-3/TRBV12-4; D: .; J: TRBJ1-1; CDR3: CASELSLGEAFF; DNA: TGTGCCAGCGAATTGAGCCTTGGGGAAGCTTTCTTT
size: few; V: TRBV11-2; D: .; J: TRBJ2-7; CDR3: CASSIQGRLPTEQYF; DNA: TGTGCCAGCAGCATACAGGGACGGCTACCTACTGAGCAGTACTTC
size: medium-sized; V: TRBV6-2/TRBV6-3; D: .; J: TRBJ2-2; CDR3: CATRRQRNTGELFF; DNA: TGTGCCACCCGGAGACAGAGGAACACCGGGGAGCTGTTTTTT
size: .; V: TRBV5-8; D: .; J: TRBJ2-7; CDR3: CASIVTATYEQYF; DNA: TGTGCCAGCATTGTCACGGCCACCTACGAGCAGTACTTC
size: medium-sized; V: TRBV4-2; D: .; J: TRBJ1-1; CDR3: CASSQDGQGDTEAFF; DNA: TGTGCCAGCAGCCAAGATGGGCAGGGAGACACTGAAGCTTTCTTT
size: few; V: TRBV20-1; D: .; J: TRBJ1-2; CDR3: CSDPGGGANGYTF; DNA: TGCAGTGACCCGGGGGGGGGGGCGAATGGCTACACCTTC
size: many; V: TRBV12-3/TRBV12-4; D: TRBD2; J: TRBJ2-1; CDR3: CASSQRLAGGKEQFF; DNA: TGTGCCAGCAGTCAGAGACTAGCGGGGGGCAAGGAGCAGTTCTTC
size: medium-sized; V: TRBV5-6; D: .; J: TRBJ1-6; CDR3: CASSSRLWYSNTPLHF; DNA: TGTGCCAGCAGCTCAAGGTTATGGTATTCTAACACACCCCTCCACTTT
size: medium-sized; V: TRBV19; D: .; J: TRBJ1-3; CDR3: CASRRTSRGGGNTIYF; DNA: TGTGCCAGTAGGCGTACCTCCCGGGGCGGAGGAAACACCATATATTTT
size: medium-sized; V: TRBV11-2; D: TRBD2; J: TRBJ2-7; CDR3: CASSLDSGGPSSYEQYF; DNA: TGTGCCAGCAGCTTGGATAGCGGGGGCCCGAGCTCCTACGAGCAGTACTTC
size: .; V: TRBV7-9; D: .; J: TRBJ2-3; CDR3: CASSLAGSRTDTQYF; DNA: TGTGCCAGCAGCTTAGCGGGCAGCCGCACAGATACGCAGTATTTT
size: few; V: TRBV6-6; D: .; J: TRBJ2-1; CDR3: CASDGTEQFF; DNA: TGTGCCAGCGACGGGACTGAGCAGTTCTTC
size: few; V: TRBV25-1; D: TRBD1; J: TRBJ2-7; CDR3: CASYGQGNSYEQYF; DNA: TGTGCCAGTTACGGACAGGGGAACTCCTACGAGCAGTACTTC
size: medium-sized; V: TRBV28; D: TRBD1; J: TRBJ1-5; CDR3: CASRSTGGSNQPQHF; DNA: TGTGCCAGCAGGTCGACAGGGGGTAGCAATCAGCCCCAGCATTTT
size: .; V: TRBV20-1; D: .; J: TRBJ2-7; CDR3: CSAPSGRGFSYEQYF; DNA: TGCAGTGCTCCGTCGGGCAGGGGCTTCTCCTACGAGCAGTACTTC
size: .; V: TRBV7-9; D: .; J: TRBJ2-3; CDR3: CASKREGAEADTQYF; DNA: TGTGCCAGCAAAAGGGAGGGGGCCGAGGCAGATACGCAGTATTTT
size: .; V: TRBV6-6; D: .; J: TRBJ1-4; CDR3: CASSYPGGLYNEKLFF; DNA: TGTGCCAGCAGTTACCCTGGGGGGCTTTACAATGAAAAACTGTTTTTT
size: few; V: TRBV12-3/TRBV12-4; D: TRBD1; J: TRBJ1-4; CDR3: CASSPTGEANEKLSF; DNA: TGTGCCAGCAGCCCCACAGGGGAAGCTAATGAAAAACTGTCTTTT